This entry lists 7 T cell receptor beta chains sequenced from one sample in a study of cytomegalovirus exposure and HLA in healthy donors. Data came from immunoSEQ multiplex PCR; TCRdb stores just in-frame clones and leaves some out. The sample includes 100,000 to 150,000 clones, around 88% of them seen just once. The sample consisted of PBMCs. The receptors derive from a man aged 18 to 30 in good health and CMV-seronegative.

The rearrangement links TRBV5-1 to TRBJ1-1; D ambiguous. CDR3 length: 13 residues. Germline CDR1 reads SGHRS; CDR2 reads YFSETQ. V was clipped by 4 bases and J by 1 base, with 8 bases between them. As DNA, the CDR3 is TGCGCCAGCAGCGAGACACCGAACACTGAAGCTTTCTTT. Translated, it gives CASSETPNTEAFF.

Here the CDR3 reads CASSYAVQVGEQYF. The CDR3, as DNA: TGTGCCAGCAGTTACGCTGTACAGGTGGGCGAGCAGTACTTC. V is TRBV6-6 and J is TRBJ2-7, with a weak D call TRBD1 (5 bases). V lost 2 bases and J lost 6, with 14 bases in between. Looked up from germline, CDR1 is MNHNY and CDR2 is SVGAGI (reference sequence). CDR3 length: 14 amino acids.

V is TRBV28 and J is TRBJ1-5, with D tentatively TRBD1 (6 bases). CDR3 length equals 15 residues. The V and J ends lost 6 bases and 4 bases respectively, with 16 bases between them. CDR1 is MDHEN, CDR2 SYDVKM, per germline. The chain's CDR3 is CASRPAGEINQPQHF. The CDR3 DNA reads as TGTGCCAGCAGGCCGGCAGGGGAAATAAATCAGCCCCAGCATTTT. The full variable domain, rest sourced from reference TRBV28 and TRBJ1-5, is DVKVTQSSRYLVKRTGEKVFLECVQDMDHENMFWYRQDPGLGLRLIYFSYDVKMKEKGDIPEGYSVSREKKERFSLILESASTNQTSMYLCASRPAGEINQPQHFGDGTRLSIL.

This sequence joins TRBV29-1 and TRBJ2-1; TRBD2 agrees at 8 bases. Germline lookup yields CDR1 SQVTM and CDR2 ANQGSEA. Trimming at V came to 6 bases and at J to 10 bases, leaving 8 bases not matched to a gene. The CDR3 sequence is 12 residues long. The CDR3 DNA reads TGCAGCGTCGGGACTAGGGGTTGGGAGCAGTTCTTC. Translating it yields CSVGTRGWEQFF.

The CDR3 region is CASGESGTLNQPQHF. CDR3 DNA sequence: TGTGCCAGCGGCGAGTCCGGGACACTAAATCAGCCCCAGCATTTT. The V call is TRBV2, the J call TRBJ1-5; D is possibly TRBD1 (6 bases). V was clipped by 8 bases and J by 4 bases, with 18 bases between them. This CDR3 spans 15 amino acids. CDR1 is SNHLY and CDR2 is FYNNEI in the germline V gene.

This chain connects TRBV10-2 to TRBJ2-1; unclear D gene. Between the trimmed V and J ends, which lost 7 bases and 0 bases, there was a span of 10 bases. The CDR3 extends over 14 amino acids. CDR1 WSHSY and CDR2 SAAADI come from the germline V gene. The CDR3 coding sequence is TGCGCCAGCATGGTTGGCACCTCCTACAATGAGCAGTTCTTC. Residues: CASMVGTSYNEQFF.

CDR3 DNA: TGTGCCAGCAGTTTCAGGGAGGACACTGAAGCTTTCTTT. Protein product: CASSFREDTEAFF. The J gene is TRBJ1-1, the V gene TRBV6-6, with D perhaps matching TRBD1 (5 bases). The CDR3 is made up of 13 amino acids. The V gene lost 4 bases and the J gene lost 3 bases, with 9 bases spanning the gap. In germline, CDR1 is MNHNY, CDR2 SVGAGI (reference sequence).